This is a list of T cell receptor beta chains from one sample in a study of cytomegalovirus exposure and HLA in healthy donors. Only in-frame clones appear in the TCRdb table, and some are missing; sequencing was by immunoSEQ multiplex PCR. The data show over 55,000 clones, approximately 90% seen once. The sequencing input was PBMCs. These receptors all stem from a woman aged 25 to 39 in good health and CMV-seropositive. CDR3s include the opening cysteine and the closing phenylalanine or tryptophan. D genes are given only for firm matches. Clone size is stated in some rows and not others, as once, few, many or a class when expanded.

d_gene: TRBD2; v_gene: TRBV12-5; j_gene: TRBJ2-3; abundance: NA; CDR3nt: TGTGCTAGTGGTACCTCAGGCGGGAGGGATACGCAGTATTTT; CDR3aa: CASGTSGGRDTQYF
d_gene: NA; v_gene: TRBV19; j_gene: TRBJ2-2; abundance: NA; CDR3nt: TGTGCCAGTAGTAAAAGCTGGAACACCGGGGAGCTGTTTTTT; CDR3aa: CASSKSWNTGELFF
d_gene: NA; v_gene: TRBV6-5; j_gene: TRBJ2-2; abundance: NA; CDR3nt: TGTGCCAGCACTCCGACTCCATCGAACACCGGGGAGCTGTTTTTT; CDR3aa: CASTPTPSNTGELFF
d_gene: TRBD2; v_gene: TRBV10-3; j_gene: TRBJ2-5; abundance: NA; CDR3nt: TGTGCCATCAGTGAGTCGGGACTAGCGGAGCCGTACCAAGAGACCCAGTACTTC; CDR3aa: CAISESGLAEPYQETQYF
d_gene: TRBD1; v_gene: TRBV2; j_gene: TRBJ2-7; abundance: once; CDR3nt: TGTGCCAGCAGAGACAGGGCTGGGGGATACGAGCAGTACTTC; CDR3aa: CASRDRAGGYEQYF
d_gene: NA; v_gene: TRBV30; j_gene: TRBJ1-4; abundance: NA; CDR3nt: TGTGCCTGGAGTCCTCGACGGAGGGAACTGTTTTTT; CDR3aa: CAWSPRRRELFF
d_gene: NA; v_gene: TRBV4-1; j_gene: TRBJ2-4; abundance: NA; CDR3nt: TGCGCCAGCAGCCAACGACAAGACCGGGACACCAAAAACATTCAGTACTTC; CDR3aa: CASSQRQDRDTKNIQYF
d_gene: NA; v_gene: TRBV5-1; j_gene: TRBJ2-1; abundance: NA; CDR3nt: TGCGCCAGCAGCTTGTCGGGAAACAATGAGCAGTTCTTC; CDR3aa: CASSLSGNNEQFF
d_gene: NA; v_gene: TRBV28; j_gene: TRBJ2-7; abundance: NA; CDR3nt: TGTGCCAGCAGTTTAGGGCGGCGGGCCTACGAGCAGTACTTC; CDR3aa: CASSLGRRAYEQYF
d_gene: TRBD1; v_gene: TRBV29-1; j_gene: TRBJ2-3; abundance: NA; CDR3nt: TGCAGCGTGGCCCCAGGGACAGCCGAACGGAATACGCAGTATTTT; CDR3aa: CSVAPGTAERNTQYF
d_gene: TRBD2; v_gene: TRBV6-5; j_gene: TRBJ2-1; abundance: few; CDR3nt: TGTGCCAGCAGTTACTCCAGCGGGGGCGTCGATGAGCAGTTCTTC; CDR3aa: CASSYSSGGVDEQFF
d_gene: NA; v_gene: TRBV27; j_gene: TRBJ1-4; abundance: NA; CDR3nt: TGTGCCAGCAGGGTCGGGAGGGATAATGAAAAACTGTTTTTT; CDR3aa: CASRVGRDNEKLFF
d_gene: NA; v_gene: TRBV10-3; j_gene: TRBJ1-1; abundance: NA; CDR3nt: TGTGCCATCCGGGAGGGAGGCACTGAAGCTTTCTTT; CDR3aa: CAIREGGTEAFF
d_gene: TRBD1; v_gene: TRBV4-1; j_gene: TRBJ1-4; abundance: NA; CDR3nt: TGCGCCAGCAGCCAATCCGAGAACAGGGGATTTGAAAAACTGTTTTTT; CDR3aa: CASSQSENRGFEKLFF
d_gene: NA; v_gene: TRBV18; j_gene: TRBJ1-1; abundance: NA; CDR3nt: TGTGCCAGCTCAACTACAACGGGGACTGAAGCTTTCTTT; CDR3aa: CASSTTTGTEAFF
d_gene: NA; v_gene: TRBV19; j_gene: TRBJ1-5; abundance: NA; CDR3nt: TGTGCCAGTACCGTATCAGTGGGGGCTCAGCCCCAGCATTTT; CDR3aa: CASTVSVGAQPQHF
d_gene: TRBD1; v_gene: TRBV27; j_gene: TRBJ1-2; abundance: NA; CDR3nt: TGTGCCAGCAGAAAAACCGACAGGGCATATGGCTACACCTTC; CDR3aa: CASRKTDRAYGYTF
d_gene: NA; v_gene: TRBV6-1; j_gene: TRBJ2-2; abundance: NA; CDR3nt: TGTGCCAGCAGTCGGGACGGACTAAACACCGGGGAGCTGTTTTTT; CDR3aa: CASSRDGLNTGELFF
d_gene: TRBD2; v_gene: TRBV5-1; j_gene: TRBJ2-7; abundance: NA; CDR3nt: TGCGCCAGCAGCTTGGGAGCGGCGAGGGAGGGCTCCTACGAGCAGTACTTC; CDR3aa: CASSLGAAREGSYEQYF
d_gene: TRBD1; v_gene: TRBV4-1; j_gene: TRBJ2-1; abundance: NA; CDR3nt: TGCGCCAGCAGCCAATCTCGGGCAGGGGGATACAATGAGCAGTTCTTC; CDR3aa: CASSQSRAGGYNEQFF